This passage covers 14 T cell receptor beta chains from one sample sequenced in a study of vaccination and CD4 T cells after COVID-19. Time point described: late sampling 161 to 241 days after vaccination in a few convalescent patients. In TCRdb, the PCR reads were re-called with MiXCR into one record per CDR3 protein. The top ten hold approximately 6.1% of the sample, which has 25,000 to 35,000 distinct CDR3 sequences, approximately 51% seen once. Sequenced here: CD4+ T cells from blood, sampled about 7 months after SARS-CoV-2 vaccination. The receptors here all came from a human donor who had recovered from COVID-19.

This clonotype was seen a few times. The genes are TRBV20-1 and TRBJ2-5; D uncertain. The germline V gene has CDR1 DFQATT and CDR2 SNEGSKA (reference sequence). V lost 2 bases, J lost 1 base, and 5 bases lay in between. CDR3 length: 12 amino acids. In nucleotides, the CDR3 is TGCAGTGCTAGACCTCCCCAAGAGACCCAGTACTTC. This gives the protein CSARPPQETQYF.

The genes are TRBV20-1 and TRBJ2-5, with 7 bases fitting TRBD2. V was pared by 6 bases and J by 3 bases, with 10 bases of the junction left unmatched. The length of the CDR3 is 14 residues. Germline CDR1 is DFQATT and CDR2 is SNEGSKA (reference sequence). CDR3: CSAPPGTIKETQYF. The CDR3 DNA reads as TGCAGTGCCCCCCCCGGGACTATCAAAGAGACCCAGTACTTC.

The chain carries TRBV27 and TRBJ2-6; 11 bases match TRBD2. V shed 5 bases, J shed 7 bases, and the junction held 10 bases outside the gene matches. Germline CDR1 and CDR2: MNHEY and SMNVEV (reference sequence). The CDR3 sequence is 17 residues long. CDR3 DNA: TGTGCCAGCAGTGGACATAGCGGGAGGGCCGGAGCCAACGTCCTGACTTTC. Residues: CASSGHSGRAGANVLTF.

This clonotype came up a few times. This chain connects TRBV27 to TRBJ1-1; no reliable D call. The CDR3 length is 13 residues. Per the germline V gene, CDR1 is MNHEY and CDR2 is SMNVEV (reference sequence). V was pared by 4 bases and J by 8 bases, with 14 bases between. The CDR3 DNA is TGTGCCAGCAGTTCCAACATTCTCTTCGAAGCTTTCTTT. It is translated as CASSSNILFEAFF.

This clonotype was picked up a small number of times. The gene calls are TRBV6-5 and TRBJ2-7, with D unresolved. This CDR3 has 13 amino acids. Germline V gives CDR1 MNHEY, CDR2 SVGAGI. V was shortened by 2 bases and J by 7 bases, with 12 bases between the two germline ends. The CDR3 DNA sequence: TGTGCCAGCAGTTACGGTCCCCGAATAGAGCAGTACTTC. This gives the protein CASSYGPRIEQYF.

This chain connects TRBV30 to TRBJ2-6, with a tentative D call TRBD1 (6 bases). Looked up from germline, CDR1 is GTSNPN and CDR2 is SVGIG (reference sequence). Between the trimmed V and J ends, which lost 4 bases and 0 bases, there was a span of 10 bases. CDR3 size: 15 residues. DNA of the CDR3: TGTGCCTGGACACAGGGATACTCTGGGGCCAACGTCCTGACTTTC. It is translated as CAWTQGYSGANVLTF.

This clonotype appeared a few times. The chain links TRBV7-2 to TRBJ2-7, with TRBD1 matching over 10 bases. Germline CDR1 SGHTA, CDR2 FQGNSA. Germline trimming cut 3 bases from V and 6 bases from J; bases unmatched to any gene: 8. This CDR3 is 15 amino acids long. In nucleotides, the CDR3 is TGTGCCAGCAGCTTCCCCGGGACAGGGGTTTTCGAGCAGTACTTC. It translates to CASSFPGTGVFEQYF.

The rearrangement uses TRBV6-2 or TRBV6-3 and TRBJ1-2; possibly TRBD1 for D (5 bases). CDR1 is MNHEY, CDR2 SVGEGT, per germline. V was cut by 5 bases and J by 8 bases, with 24 bases left in between. CDR3 length: 16 amino acids. CDR3 amino acids: CASSNNRIIALQGYTF. For the CDR3, the DNA is TGTGCCAGCAGTAACAACAGGATCATTGCCCTCCAAGGCTACACCTTC.

This clonotype was seen a few times. The V and J genes are TRBV20-1 and TRBJ2-2; 9 bases are a match to TRBD2. The germline CDR1 and CDR2 sequences are DFQATT and SNEGSKA (reference sequence). V dropped 5 bases and J dropped 6; count of bases not matched to a gene: 10. The CDR3 runs 15 residues. The CDR3 is CSAPTGLANAGELFF. Here the CDR3 DNA reads TGCAGTGCTCCTACTGGACTAGCGAATGCCGGGGAGCTGTTTTTT.

This clonotype was counted only a few times. The chain combines TRBV18 with TRBJ2-7; no firm D call. CDR1 is KGHSH and CDR2 is LQKENI in the germline V gene. The CDR3 length is 13 residues. Trimming stripped 3 bases from V and 6 bases from J, with 12 bases between. DNA of the CDR3: TGTGCCAGCTCACCCCCGTCAGCTCGCGAGCAGTACTTC. It is translated as CASSPPSAREQYF.

This sequence joins TRBV6-1 and TRBJ2-7, with TRBD2 identical over 11 bases. V lost 5 bases and J lost 5; bases outside the gene matches: 11. The germline gives CDR1 MNHNS, CDR2 SASEGT. The CDR3 totals 16 residues. The CDR3 DNA sequence: TGTGCCAGCAGTCAACTTAGCGGGAGGGACATACACGAGCAGTACTTC. This gives the protein CASSQLSGRDIHEQYF.

The J gene is TRBJ1-5, the V gene TRBV6-2 or TRBV6-3; D might be TRBD1 (5 bases). This CDR3 contains 13 residues. Germline CDR1 and CDR2: MNHEY and SVGEGT. V lost 5 bases and J lost 5, with 10 bases in between. The CDR3 sequence: CASSPGIYQPQHF. CDR3 DNA sequence: TGTGCCAGCAGTCCAGGGATTTATCAGCCCCAGCATTTT.

This chain uses TRBV24-1 with TRBJ2-1; tentatively, D is TRBD2 (6 bases). V shed 6 bases and J shed 8 bases, with 19 bases lying between them. CDR3 length: 15 amino acids. Germline V gene data show CDR1 as KGHDR and CDR2 as SFDVKD. The CDR3 protein is CATSRPRDSGDEQFF. The CDR3 DNA follows: TGTGCCACCAGTAGACCCCGGGACTCGGGCGATGAGCAGTTCTTC.

This clonotype was found a few times. The chain has TRBV20-1 and TRBJ2-1; D not resolved. V lost 6 bases and J lost 7, with 4 bases in between. The germline V gene encodes CDR1 DFQATT and CDR2 SNEGSKA (reference sequence). The CDR3 is made up of 9 amino acids. The CDR3: CSAQNEQFF. The CDR3 coding sequence is TGCAGTGCCCAAAATGAGCAGTTCTTC.